These T cell receptor beta chains were read from a single sample in a study of human T cells and chemical hapten exposure. TCRdb passed the RACE reads through MiXCR, listing each CDR3 protein once. Among roughly 360,000 distinct CDR3 sequences listed, about 4.8% were seen once. The specimen comprised whole blood, sampled in connection with sensitization to the hapten diphenylcyclopropenone (DPC). The origin of the receptors is a woman aged 45-65 years with alopecia areata. Some clones in this sample may be carry-over from other donors' samples. Each CDR3 is given with its conserved first and last residue. D genes are given only for firm matches. Expanded clones are given a class, and other clones once, few, many or no size at all.

J	D	V	size	CDR3
TRBJ2-1	-	TRBV5-6	few	CASSLSAGRRQQFF
TRBJ2-3	-	TRBV21-1	few	CASSRRGQGRTDTQYF
TRBJ1-5	-	TRBV6-6	-	CASSYTPADSNQPQHF
TRBJ2-1	-	TRBV4-3	many	CASSQDYSDSYNEQFF
TRBJ1-6	TRBD1	TRBV7-2	many	CASRRDRGDSPLHF
TRBJ1-1	-	TRBV12-3/TRBV12-4	few	CASSLAELPEAFF
TRBJ1-2	TRBD1	TRBV28	few	CASRLQGRNYGYTF
TRBJ2-1	-	TRBV27	many	CASSGSYNEQFF
TRBJ2-2	-	TRBV9	many	CASSQTGTSTGELFF
TRBJ2-7	TRBD1	TRBV9	few	CASSVGDRVAEEQYF
TRBJ2-5	-	TRBV28	-	CASSLTTQETQYF
TRBJ1-1	-	TRBV6-1	many	CASSPREAPNTEAFF
TRBJ2-5	TRBD2	TRBV7-9	few	CASSLVDERGETQYF
TRBJ1-1	-	TRBV10-3	few	CATVGGTEAFF
TRBJ1-2	TRBD1	TRBV2	many	CASSTGGGGYTF
TRBJ1-4	-	TRBV29-1	many	CSVRRNEKLFF
TRBJ1-2	-	TRBV27	-	CASSQQATNYGYTF
TRBJ1-5	-	TRBV12-3/TRBV12-4	many	CASSAPPGGNQPQHF
TRBJ1-1	-	TRBV9	many	CASSVEDTEAFF
TRBJ1-2	TRBD1	TRBV5-1	few	CASANRTGVGYGYTF
TRBJ2-7	-	TRBV27	few	CASSYGHTYEQYF
TRBJ2-4	-	TRBV21-1	-	CASSRRKPLAKNIQYF
TRBJ1-2	-	TRBV19	few	CASSISTGFYGYTF
TRBJ1-1	-	TRBV2	many	CASSPAAGAFF
TRBJ1-2	-	TRBV6-1	-	CASTSFRGLNGYTF
TRBJ2-3	TRBD2	TRBV12-3/TRBV12-4	-	CASRPLEERGTDTRYF
TRBJ1-5	-	TRBV6-2/TRBV6-3	many	CASSLQGARPQHF
TRBJ2-5	-	TRBV19	few	CASKAGVLRETQYF
TRBJ2-1	TRBD1	TRBV9	few	CASSVPGQGAGEQFF
TRBJ1-1	-	TRBV12-3/TRBV12-4	few	CASSSLGRFNTEAFF
TRBJ1-3	-	TRBV7-9	few	CASIGRSSGNTIYF
TRBJ1-4	-	TRBV2	many	CASSGTTVRANEKLFF
TRBJ2-3	-	TRBV29-1	many	CSVERAAVISSTDTQYF
TRBJ2-3	-	TRBV18	-	CASSPTSVSTDTQYF
TRBJ2-3	TRBD2	TRBV5-5	many	CASSGGGAGGTDTQYF
TRBJ2-7	-	TRBV3-1	many	CASSQGGVTTYEQYF
TRBJ2-2	-	TRBV3-1	few	CASSQREPLGPGELFF
TRBJ2-7	TRBD2	TRBV6-5	-	CASRAGAGYEQYF
TRBJ1-1	-	TRBV5-1	-	CASSLASTGTTEAFF
TRBJ1-2	TRBD1	TRBV7-2	-	CASSSTGGNYGYTF
TRBJ2-3	-	TRBV4-1	many	CASSQFLDTQYF
TRBJ2-5	TRBD2	TRBV27	many	CASSPLAGDNQETQYF
TRBJ1-4	TRBD1	TRBV11-2	many	CASGTGGSTNEKLFF
TRBJ2-3	-	TRBV6-5	few	CASSYSGGGTDTQYF
TRBJ2-1	TRBD2	TRBV12-3/TRBV12-4	few	CASSLVGRGLAGLTYNEQFF
TRBJ1-1	-	TRBV6-1	few	CASIGAGFGEAFF
TRBJ1-6	-	TRBV30	-	CAWRQSQGNSPLHF
TRBJ1-5	-	TRBV5-1	many	CASSLEGTRNQPQHF
TRBJ1-1	-	TRBV7-8	many	CASSLIIWAVSNTEAFF